The following is a T cell receptor (beta chain) sequence with its context. The data were obtained in a study of blood T cell repertoires in COVID-19. Study context: The United States, Italy and Spain provided the acute and convalescent COVID-19 samples. From T cells, B-cell-depleted T cells, or PBMCs came the material, which was cDNA or gDNA.

The CDR3 totals 16 residues. From germline, CDR1 is SGDLS and CDR2 YYNGEE. Trimming removed 0 bases from V and 5 bases from J, with 16 bases in between. Some clones are missing from TCRdb's copy, which holds only in-frame ones; the method was immunoSEQ multiplex PCR. The profile shows around 250,000 clones, 84% of them singletons. Sequenced sample: peripheral blood. The chain links TRBV9 to TRBJ2-3, with D maybe TRBD1 (5 bases). The receptor was derived from a woman aged 35 to 49 who had recovered from COVID-19. In DNA form, the CDR3 reads TGTGCCAGCAGCGTAGAGGGAAGTTGGGGCGGAGATACGCAGTATTTT. Its translation is CASSVEGSWGGDTQYF.